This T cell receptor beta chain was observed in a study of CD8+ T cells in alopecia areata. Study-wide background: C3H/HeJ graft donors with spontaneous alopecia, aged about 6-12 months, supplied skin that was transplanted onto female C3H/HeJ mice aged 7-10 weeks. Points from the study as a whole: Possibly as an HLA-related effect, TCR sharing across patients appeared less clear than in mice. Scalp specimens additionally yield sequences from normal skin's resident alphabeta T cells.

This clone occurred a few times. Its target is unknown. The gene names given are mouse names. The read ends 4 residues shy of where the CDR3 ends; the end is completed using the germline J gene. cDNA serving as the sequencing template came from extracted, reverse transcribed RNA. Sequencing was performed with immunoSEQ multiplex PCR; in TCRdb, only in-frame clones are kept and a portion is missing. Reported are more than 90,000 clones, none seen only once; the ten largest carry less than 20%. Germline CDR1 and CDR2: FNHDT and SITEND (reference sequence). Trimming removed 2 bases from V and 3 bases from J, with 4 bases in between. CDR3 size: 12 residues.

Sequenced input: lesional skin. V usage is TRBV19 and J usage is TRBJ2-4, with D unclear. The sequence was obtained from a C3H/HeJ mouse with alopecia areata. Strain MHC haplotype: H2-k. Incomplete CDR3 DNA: TGTGCCAGCAGTATCCTCCAAAAC. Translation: CASSILQN. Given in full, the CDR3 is CASSILQNTLYF.